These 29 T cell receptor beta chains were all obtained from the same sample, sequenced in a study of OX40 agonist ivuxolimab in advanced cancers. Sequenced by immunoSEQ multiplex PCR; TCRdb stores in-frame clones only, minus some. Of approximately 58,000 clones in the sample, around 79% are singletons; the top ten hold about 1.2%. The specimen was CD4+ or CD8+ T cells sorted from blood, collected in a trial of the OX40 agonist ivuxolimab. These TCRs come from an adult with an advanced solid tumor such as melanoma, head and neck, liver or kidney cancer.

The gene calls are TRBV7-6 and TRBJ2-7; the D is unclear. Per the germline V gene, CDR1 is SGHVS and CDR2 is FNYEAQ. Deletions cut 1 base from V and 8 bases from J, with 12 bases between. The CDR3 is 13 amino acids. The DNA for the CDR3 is TGTGCCAGCAGCTTAGTCCCTCGGGCGCAGCAGTACTTC. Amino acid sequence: CASSLVPRAQQYF.

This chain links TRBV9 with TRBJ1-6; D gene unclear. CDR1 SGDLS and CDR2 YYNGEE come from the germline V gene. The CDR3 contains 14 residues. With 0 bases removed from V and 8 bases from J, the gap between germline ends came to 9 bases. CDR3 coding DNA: TGTGCCAGCAGCGTAGTAGCAGAAGATTCACCCCTCCACTTT. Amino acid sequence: CASSVVAEDSPLHF.

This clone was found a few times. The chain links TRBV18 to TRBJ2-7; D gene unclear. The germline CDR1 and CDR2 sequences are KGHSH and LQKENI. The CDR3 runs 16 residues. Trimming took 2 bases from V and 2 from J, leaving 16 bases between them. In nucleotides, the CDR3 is TGTGCCAGCTCACCATCCGGGTCGAGGTCGACCTACGAGCAGTACTTC. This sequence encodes CASSPSGSRSTYEQYF.

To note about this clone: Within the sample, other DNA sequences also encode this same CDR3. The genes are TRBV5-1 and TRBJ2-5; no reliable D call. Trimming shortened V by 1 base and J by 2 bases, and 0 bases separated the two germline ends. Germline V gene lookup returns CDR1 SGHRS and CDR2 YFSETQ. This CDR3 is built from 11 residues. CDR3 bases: TGCGCCAGCAGCTTGCAAGAGACCCAGTACTTC. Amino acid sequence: CASSLQETQYF.

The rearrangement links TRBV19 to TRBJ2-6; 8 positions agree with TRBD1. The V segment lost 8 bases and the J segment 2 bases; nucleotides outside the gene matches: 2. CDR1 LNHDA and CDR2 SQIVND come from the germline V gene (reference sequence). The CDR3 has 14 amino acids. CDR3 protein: CASEQGAGANVLTF. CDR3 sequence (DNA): TGTGCCAGTGAACAGGGGGCTGGGGCCAACGTCCTGACTTTC.

Here the CDR3 reads CASKRGQGEYGYTF. The CDR3 DNA reads TGTGCCAGCAAGAGAGGACAGGGGGAATATGGCTACACCTTC. The chain employs TRBV2 and TRBJ1-2; 10 bases match TRBD1. V shed 7 bases and J 5 bases; nucleotides not matched to a gene: 7. CDR3 length: 14 residues. Germline CDR1 and CDR2: SNHLY and FYNNEI.

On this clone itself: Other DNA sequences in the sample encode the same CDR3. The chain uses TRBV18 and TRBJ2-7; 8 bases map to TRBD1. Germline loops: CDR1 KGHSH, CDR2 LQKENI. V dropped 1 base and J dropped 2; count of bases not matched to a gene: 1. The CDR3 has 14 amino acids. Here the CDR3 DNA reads TGTGCCAGCTCACCACGACAGGGGACCTACGAGCAGTACTTC. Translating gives CASSPRQGTYEQYF.

The CDR3 DNA reads TGTGCCAGCAGCCCCCGGCGGGAGGGCCGCAATGAGCAGTTCTTC. The encoded protein is CASSPRREGRNEQFF. The V and J genes are TRBV11-2 and TRBJ2-1; TRBD2 matches at 9 bases. This CDR3 contains 15 residues. Germline values: CDR1 SGHAT, CDR2 FQNNGV. Trimming removed 5 bases from V and 6 bases from J; junction bases left unmatched: 8.

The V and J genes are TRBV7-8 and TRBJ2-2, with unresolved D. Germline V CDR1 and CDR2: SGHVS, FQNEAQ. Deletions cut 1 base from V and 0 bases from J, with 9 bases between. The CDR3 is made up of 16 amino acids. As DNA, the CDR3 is TGTGCCAGCAGCTTAGATGCAGCCGCGAACACCGGGGAGCTGTTTTTT. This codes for CASSLDAAANTGELFF.

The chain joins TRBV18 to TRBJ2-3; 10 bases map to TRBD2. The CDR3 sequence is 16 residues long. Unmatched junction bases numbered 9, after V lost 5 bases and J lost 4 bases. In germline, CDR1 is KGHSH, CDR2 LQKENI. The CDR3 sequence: CASSVTSGKGSDTQYF. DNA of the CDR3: TGTGCCAGCTCAGTAACTAGCGGGAAGGGGTCAGATACGCAGTATTTT.

CDR3 sequence (DNA): TGTGCCAGCAGCTTAGGATCTGATACGCAGTATTTT. It specifies CASSLGSDTQYF. This chain connects TRBV11-2 to TRBJ2-3; D ambiguous. Germline V gene lookup returns CDR1 SGHAT and CDR2 FQNNGV. V was cut by 1 base and J by 6 bases, with 5 bases left in between. The CDR3 consists of 12 residues. Looking up the rest from reference TRBV11-2 and TRBJ2-3 gives the full variable domain: EAGVAQSPRYKIIEKRQSVAFWCNPISGHATLYWYQQILGQGPKLLIQFQNNGVVDDSQLPKDRFSAERLKGVDSTLKIQPAKLEDSAVYLCASSLGSDTQYFGPGTRLTVL.

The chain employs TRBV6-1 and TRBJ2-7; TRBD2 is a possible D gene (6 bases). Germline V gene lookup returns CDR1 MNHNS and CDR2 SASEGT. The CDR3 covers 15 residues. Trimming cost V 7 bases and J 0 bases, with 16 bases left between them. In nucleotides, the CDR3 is TGTGCCAGCAAGGGCGGGGATTCCTTCTCCTACGAGCAGTACTTC. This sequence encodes CASKGGDSFSYEQYF.

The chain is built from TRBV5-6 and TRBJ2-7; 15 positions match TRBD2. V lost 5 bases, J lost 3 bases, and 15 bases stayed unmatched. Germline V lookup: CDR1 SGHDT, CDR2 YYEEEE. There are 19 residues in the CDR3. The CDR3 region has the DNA TGTGCCAGCAGTTGGGGGGACGGGACTAGCGGGAGGAACGGCTACGAGCAGTACTTC. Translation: CASSWGDGTSGRNGYEQYF.

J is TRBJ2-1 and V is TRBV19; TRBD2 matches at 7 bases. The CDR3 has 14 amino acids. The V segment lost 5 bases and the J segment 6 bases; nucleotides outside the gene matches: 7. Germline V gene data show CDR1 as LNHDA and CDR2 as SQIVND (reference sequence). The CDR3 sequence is CASSSSGTINEQFF. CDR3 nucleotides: TGTGCCAGTAGTTCATCCGGGACTATCAATGAGCAGTTCTTC.

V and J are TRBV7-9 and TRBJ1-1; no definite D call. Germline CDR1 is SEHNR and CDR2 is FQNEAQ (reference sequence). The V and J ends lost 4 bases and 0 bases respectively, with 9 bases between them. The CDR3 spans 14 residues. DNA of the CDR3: TGTGCCAGCAGCTCGGCAGTTATGAACACTGAAGCTTTCTTT. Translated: CASSSAVMNTEAFF. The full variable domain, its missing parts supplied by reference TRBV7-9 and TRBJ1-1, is DTGVSQNPRHKITKRGQNVTFRCDPISEHNRLYWYRQTLGQGPEFLTYFQNEAQLEKSRLLSDRFSAERPKGSFSTLEIQRTEQGDSAMYLCASSSAVMNTEAFFGQGTRLTVV.

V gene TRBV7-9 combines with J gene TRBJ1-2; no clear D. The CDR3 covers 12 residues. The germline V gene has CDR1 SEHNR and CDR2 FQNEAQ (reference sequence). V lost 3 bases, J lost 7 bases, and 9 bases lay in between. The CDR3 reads CASSFQPAGYTF. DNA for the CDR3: TGTGCCAGCAGCTTCCAGCCGGCTGGCTACACCTTC.

CDR3 sequence (DNA): TGTGCCATCAGTGACCCTGGGGCCAACGTCCTGACTTTC. Its translation is CAISDPGANVLTF. The rearrangement links TRBV10-3 to TRBJ2-6; no firm D call. The CDR3 runs 13 residues. Trimming pared 3 bases from V and 2 bases from J, leaving 2 bases between. Germline CDR1 reads ENHRY; CDR2 reads SYGVKD.

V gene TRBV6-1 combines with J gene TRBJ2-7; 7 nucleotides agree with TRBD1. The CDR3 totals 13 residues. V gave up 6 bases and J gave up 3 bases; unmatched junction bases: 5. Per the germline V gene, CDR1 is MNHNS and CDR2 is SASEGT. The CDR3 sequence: CASRAQGVYEQYF. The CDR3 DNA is TGTGCCAGCAGGGCGCAGGGGGTCTACGAGCAGTACTTC.

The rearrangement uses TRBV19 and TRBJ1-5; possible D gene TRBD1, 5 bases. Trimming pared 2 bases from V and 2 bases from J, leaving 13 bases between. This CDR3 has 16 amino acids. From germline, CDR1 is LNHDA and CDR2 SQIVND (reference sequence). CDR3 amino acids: CASSITRGTGNQPQHF. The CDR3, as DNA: TGTGCCAGTAGTATAACGAGGGGCACGGGCAATCAGCCCCAGCATTTT.

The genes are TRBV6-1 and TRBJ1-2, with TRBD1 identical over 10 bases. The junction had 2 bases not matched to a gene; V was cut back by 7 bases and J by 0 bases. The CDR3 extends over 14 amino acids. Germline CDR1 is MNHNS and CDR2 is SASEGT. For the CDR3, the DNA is TGTGCCAGCAAAGGGACAGGGGCTAACTATGGCTACACCTTC. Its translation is CASKGTGANYGYTF.

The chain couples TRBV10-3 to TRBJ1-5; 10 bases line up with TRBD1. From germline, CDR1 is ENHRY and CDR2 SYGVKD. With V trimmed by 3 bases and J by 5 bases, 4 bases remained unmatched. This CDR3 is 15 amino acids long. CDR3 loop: CAISELDRGDQPQHF. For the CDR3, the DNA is TGTGCCATCAGTGAACTGGACAGGGGGGATCAGCCCCAGCATTTT.

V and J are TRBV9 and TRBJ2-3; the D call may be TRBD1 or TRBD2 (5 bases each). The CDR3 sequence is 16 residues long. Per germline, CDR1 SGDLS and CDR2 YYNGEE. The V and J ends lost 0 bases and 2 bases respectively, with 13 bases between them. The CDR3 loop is CASSVARGVITDTQYF. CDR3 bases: TGTGCCAGCAGCGTAGCGAGAGGGGTTATCACAGATACGCAGTATTTT.

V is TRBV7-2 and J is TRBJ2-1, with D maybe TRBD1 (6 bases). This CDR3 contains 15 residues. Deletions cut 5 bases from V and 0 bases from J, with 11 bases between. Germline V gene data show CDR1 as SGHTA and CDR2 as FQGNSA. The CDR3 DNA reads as TGTGCCAGCAGCATAGACAGGAGCTCCTACAATGAGCAGTTCTTC. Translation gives CASSIDRSSYNEQFF.

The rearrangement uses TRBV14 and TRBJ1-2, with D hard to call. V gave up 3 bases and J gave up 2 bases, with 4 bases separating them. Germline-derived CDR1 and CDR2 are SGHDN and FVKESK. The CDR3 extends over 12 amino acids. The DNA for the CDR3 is TGTGCCAGCAGCCATAACAACTATGGCTACACCTTC. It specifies CASSHNNYGYTF.

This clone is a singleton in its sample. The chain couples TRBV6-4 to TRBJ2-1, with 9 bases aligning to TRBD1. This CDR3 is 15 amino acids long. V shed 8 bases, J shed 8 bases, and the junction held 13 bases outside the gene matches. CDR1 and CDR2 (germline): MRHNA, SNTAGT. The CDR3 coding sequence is TGTGCCAGCGGTTATGAAGGGGACAGGGTCTATGAGCAGTTCTTC. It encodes CASGYEGDRVYEQFF.

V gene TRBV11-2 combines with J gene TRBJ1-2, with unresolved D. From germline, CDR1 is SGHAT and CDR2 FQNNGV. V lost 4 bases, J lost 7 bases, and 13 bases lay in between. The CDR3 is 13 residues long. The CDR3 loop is CASSSSFVGGYTF. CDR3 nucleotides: TGTGCCAGCAGCTCATCATTTGTTGGTGGCTACACCTTC.

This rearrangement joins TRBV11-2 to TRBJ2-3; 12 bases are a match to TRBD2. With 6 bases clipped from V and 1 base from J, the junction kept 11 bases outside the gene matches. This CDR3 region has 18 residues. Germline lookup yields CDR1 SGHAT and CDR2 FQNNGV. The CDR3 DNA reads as TGTGCCAGCAGTGTTCGGGCTAGCGGGGGGGTTGGCACAGATACGCAGTATTTT. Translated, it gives CASSVRASGGVGTDTQYF. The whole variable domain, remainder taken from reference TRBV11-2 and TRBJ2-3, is EAGVAQSPRYKIIEKRQSVAFWCNPISGHATLYWYQQILGQGPKLLIQFQNNGVVDDSQLPKDRFSAERLKGVDSTLKIQPAKLEDSAVYLCASSVRASGGVGTDTQYFGPGTRLTVL.

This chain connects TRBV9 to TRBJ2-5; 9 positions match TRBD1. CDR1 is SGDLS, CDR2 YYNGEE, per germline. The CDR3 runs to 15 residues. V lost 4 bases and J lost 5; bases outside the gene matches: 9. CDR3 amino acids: CASSPTGGRGETQYF. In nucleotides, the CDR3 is TGTGCCAGCAGCCCTACAGGGGGCAGGGGGGAGACCCAGTACTTC. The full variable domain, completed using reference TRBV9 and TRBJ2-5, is DSGVTQTPKHLITATGQRVTLRCSPRSGDLSVYWYQQSLDQGLQFLIQYYNGEERAKGNILERFSAQQFPDLHSELNLSSLELGDSALYFCASSPTGGRGETQYFGPGTRLLVL.

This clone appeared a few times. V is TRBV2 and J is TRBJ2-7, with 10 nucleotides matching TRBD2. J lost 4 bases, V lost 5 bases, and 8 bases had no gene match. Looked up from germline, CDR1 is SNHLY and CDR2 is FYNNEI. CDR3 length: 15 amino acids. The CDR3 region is CASSQSGGAGYEQYF. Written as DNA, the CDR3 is TGTGCCAGCAGTCAAAGCGGGGGGGCGGGTTACGAGCAGTACTTC.